These T cell receptor beta chains were read from a single sample in a study of shared clonotypes between healthy human individuals. Generated by immunoSEQ multiplex PCR, the TCRdb table keeps only in-frame clones and is missing some. Here the sample spans around 2.1 million clones, 85% to 95% being singletons. Sequenced sample: naive CD8+ T cells from PBMCs. These receptors were taken from a man younger than 35 in good health. Some clones in this sample may be carry-over from other donors' samples. Each CDR3 is given with its conserved first and last residue. The order of the fields is V gene, D gene, J gene, CDR3 DNA, CDR3 protein. A D gene is named only where the DNA matches it firmly.

>TRBV9|TRBD2|TRBJ2-3
TGTGCCAGCAGCGCAGACGGGACTAGCTCGGATACGCAGTATTTT
CASSADGTSSDTQYF
>TRBV10-1|NA|TRBJ2-7
TGCGCCAGCAGTGAGACTTTACCTGTGGGGGGCTTCTCCTACGAGCAGTACTTC
CASSETLPVGGFSYEQYF
>TRBV30|NA|TRBJ2-2
TGTGCCTGGGGGCACCGGGAGCTGTTTTTT
CAWGHRELFF
>TRBV27|NA|TRBJ2-1
TGTGCCAGCAGTTTATGGAGTAGGCGCGATGAGCAGTTCTTC
CASSLWSRRDEQFF
>TRBV7-9|TRBD1|TRBJ2-7
TGTGCCAGCAGCTTGAGACCGGGACAGGGGAGTTGGCAGTACTTC
CASSLRPGQGSWQYF
>TRBV10-1|TRBD2|TRBJ2-7
TGCGCCAGCAGTGAGTCGGGACTAGCGGGCTCCTACGAGCAGTACTTC
CASSESGLAGSYEQYF
>TRBV13|NA|TRBJ1-2
TGTGCCAGCAGCCCCCCCCTCGGTGGCTACACCTTC
CASSPPLGGYTF
>TRBV9|NA|TRBJ2-7
TGTGCCAGCAGCGTAGCCGGGGCAGGGACCTACGAGCAGTACTTC
CASSVAGAGTYEQYF
>TRBV4-3|NA|TRBJ2-1
TGCGCCAGCAGCCAAGCCCACAATCCTTACAATGAGCAGTTCTTC
CASSQAHNPYNEQFF
>TRBV6-5|TRBD2|TRBJ2-7
TGTGCCAGCAGTTGGACTAGCGCGAGCTCCTACGAGCAGTACTTC
CASSWTSASSYEQYF